This record covers a single TCR beta chain. The record originates from a study of blood T cell repertoires in COVID-19. Profiled with immunoSEQ multiplex PCR; TCRdb holds only in-frame clones, not every one. In the table there are over 110,000 clones, just under 80% of which are singletons. Trimming pared 2 bases from V and 3 bases from J, leaving 8 bases between. CDR3 size: 13 residues. Germline V gene data show CDR1 as MNHEY and CDR2 as SMNVEV (reference sequence). The chain couples TRBV27 to TRBJ2-7; D might be TRBD1 (6 bases). The TCR was taken from a woman aged 55-69 years with acute or convalescent COVID-19. The sequenced sample was peripheral blood. The CDR3 loop is CASSLDRSYEQYF. For the CDR3, the DNA is TGTGCCAGCAGTTTAGACAGGAGCTACGAGCAGTACTTC.